The T cell receptor (beta chain) under discussion was sequenced for a study of shared clonotypes between healthy human individuals. About the study: Per donor, CD8 memory used one plate, CD8 naive used two, CD4 memory used three and CD4 naive used three.

Study-wide results and limits: Several donors shared 4.5% to 6.5% of their naive CD4 clonotypes. Among donors, clonotype sharing was expected to be affected by sequencing depth.

For this clone: Its antigen is not known. Other DNA sequences from this sample encode an identical CDR3 as well.

The V gene's germline CDR1 is MDHEN and CDR2 SYDVKM. V was clipped by 3 bases and J by 0 bases; unmatched bases: 1. This CDR3 is built from 15 residues. Here immunoSEQ multiplex PCR was the method, and the copy in TCRdb shows in-frame clones only, minus some. Found here are about 1,900,000 clones, around 96% of them singletons; the top ten hold 1.2%. CD45RO-negative CD8 cells positively selected for CCR7 made up the naive population, which excluded terminally differentiated effector memory CD45RA+ cells. There were only Caucasian adults among the donors, and all lived in Nashville, Tennessee. Sequenced sample: naive CD8+ T cells sorted from blood. The clonotype comes from a young man in good health. The V call is TRBV28, the J call TRBJ2-3, with 9 bases aligning to TRBD2. CDR3 coding DNA: TGTGCCAGCAGTTTGGGACTAGCTAGCACAGATACGCAGTATTTT. It specifies CASSLGLASTDTQYF.